The 11 T cell receptor beta chains reported below all come from one sample, sequenced in a study of T cells in tuberculosis. Assay used: immunoSEQ multiplex PCR; TCRdb lists only in-frame clones, some missing. The profile shows about 36,000 clones, about 93% of them singletons. Sequenced input: PBMCs. The receptor set was obtained from a donor between 5 and 29 years old with latent tuberculosis or without tuberculosis infection.

This chain joins TRBV10-3 and TRBJ2-3; TRBD2 is a possible D gene (6 bases). CDR1 is ENHRY and CDR2 is SYGVKD in the germline V gene. The CDR3 is 13 amino acids. Trimming removed 11 bases from V and 5 bases from J, with 17 bases in between. The CDR3: CASRDFIGDTQYF. The CDR3 nucleotides are TGTGCCTCCAGGGACTTCATAGGAGATACGCAGTATTTT.

The chain uses TRBV6-4 and TRBJ2-3; TRBD2 aligns across 12 bases. The CDR3 covers 14 residues. Germline values: CDR1 MRHNA, CDR2 SNTAGT. The V and J ends lost 2 bases and 6 bases, in that order; junction bases with no gene match: 0. CDR3 in amino acids: CASSDGLAGDTQYF. DNA for the CDR3: TGTGCCAGCAGTGACGGACTAGCGGGGGATACGCAGTATTTT.

The chain has TRBV5-6 and TRBJ1-1; D remains ambiguous. Trimming left V 0 bases short and J 5 bases short, with 14 bases between. CDR1 and CDR2 from the germline V gene are SGHDT and YYEEEE. The length of the CDR3 is 15 residues. The CDR3 DNA sequence: TGTGCCAGCAGCTTGGTACCGGTTGCGGGAACTGAAGCTTTCTTT. It codes for CASSLVPVAGTEAFF.

CDR3 sequence: CASSYQQGNYGYTF. The CDR3, as DNA: TGTGCCAGCAGTTATCAACAGGGGAACTATGGCTACACCTTC. The rearrangement uses TRBV6-5 and TRBJ1-2; TRBD1 matches at 7 bases. Looked up from germline, CDR1 is MNHEY and CDR2 is SVGAGI. With V trimmed by 3 bases and J by 2 bases, 3 bases remained unmatched. The CDR3 length is 14 residues.

This sequence joins TRBV4-3 and TRBJ1-2; possibly TRBD1 for D (6 bases). The germline CDR1 and CDR2 sequences are LGHNA and YSLEER. Trimming removed 0 bases at V and 4 bases at J, with 12 bases between. This CDR3 contains 15 residues. The CDR3: CASSQDRGSAYGYTF. DNA of the CDR3: TGCGCCAGCAGCCAAGATAGGGGGAGTGCCTATGGCTACACCTTC.

V usage is TRBV9 and J usage is TRBJ1-4; D is unresolved. CDR3 size: 12 residues. With 4 bases removed from V and 5 bases from J, the gap between germline ends came to 6 bases. From germline, CDR1 is SGDLS and CDR2 YYNGEE. Written as DNA, the CDR3 is TGTGCCAGCAGCACGGGAAATGAAAAACTGTTTTTT. The encoded protein is CASSTGNEKLFF.

CDR3 bases: TGTGCCAGCAGCTTACGCTTGACAGGGACGGGAAACACCATATATTTT. This gives the protein CASSLRLTGTGNTIYF. The gene calls are TRBV7-2 and TRBJ1-3; 7 positions agree with TRBD1. Looked up from germline, CDR1 is SGHTA and CDR2 is FQGNSA. The CDR3 extends over 16 amino acids. V lost 2 bases, J lost 4 bases, and 8 bases stayed unmatched. The whole variable domain, remainder taken from reference TRBV7-2 and TRBJ1-3, is GAGVSQSPSNKVTEKGKDVELRCDPISGHTALYWYRQSLGQGLEFLIYFQGNSAPDKSGLPSDRFSAERTGGSVSTLTIQRTQQEDSAVYLCASSLRLTGTGNTIYFGEGSWLTVV.

This chain links TRBV6-5 with TRBJ2-7, with 8 bases lining up with TRBD1. V shed 6 bases and J 3 bases; nucleotides not matched to a gene: 4. The CDR3 totals 13 residues. Per the germline V gene, CDR1 is MNHEY and CDR2 is SVGAGI. CDR3 loop: CASSRTGLYEQYF. The CDR3 nucleotides read TGTGCCAGCAGCCGGACAGGGCTCTACGAGCAGTACTTC.

The chain couples TRBV5-1 to TRBJ2-1, with TRBD2 identical over 10 bases. V was pared by 2 bases and J by 4 bases, with 3 bases of the junction left unmatched. Germline values: CDR1 SGHRS, CDR2 YFSETQ. The CDR3 sequence is 15 residues long. CDR3 protein: CASSFTSGTYNEQFF. For the CDR3, the DNA is TGCGCCAGCAGCTTCACTAGCGGGACTTACAATGAGCAGTTCTTC.

The chain couples TRBV25-1 to TRBJ2-1, with a weak D call TRBD2 (6 bases). CDR3 size: 14 residues. CDR1 and CDR2 from the germline V gene are MGHDK and SYGVNS. Trimming pared 2 bases from V and 6 bases from J, leaving 11 bases between. The CDR3 is CASSEGGLGNEQFF. CDR3 bases: TGTGCCAGCAGTGAAGGAGGGCTGGGCAATGAGCAGTTCTTC.

This clone was observed once. V usage is TRBV7-2 and J usage is TRBJ1-2; D ambiguous. Germline lookup yields CDR1 SGHTA and CDR2 FQGNSA. The CDR3 is made up of 13 amino acids. V was cut by 5 bases and J by 3 bases, with 10 bases left in between. CDR3 bases: TGTGCCAGCAGCGTCGACACTGACTATGGCTACACCTTC. This codes for CASSVDTDYGYTF.